This TCR beta chain was sequenced during a study of T cell changes during pregnancy in multiple sclerosis. V was pared by 0 bases and J by 7 bases, with 8 bases of the junction left unmatched. This CDR3 has 15 residues. From germline, CDR1 is MNHEY and CDR2 SMNVEV (reference sequence). Assay: immunoSEQ multiplex PCR; the TCRdb copy retains only in-frame clones and omits some. The sample has roughly 93,000 clones; 85% to 95% are singletons. This receptor was taken from a female donor with multiple sclerosis, enrolled in a pregnancy study. V and J are TRBV27 and TRBJ1-1; 7 nucleotides agree with TRBD1. Sample: peripheral blood, taken after pregnancy. The CDR3 nucleotides are TGTGCCAGCAGTTTATCGTTTTGGACAGGTCTTGAAGCTTTCTTT. Its protein is CASSLSFWTGLEAFF.